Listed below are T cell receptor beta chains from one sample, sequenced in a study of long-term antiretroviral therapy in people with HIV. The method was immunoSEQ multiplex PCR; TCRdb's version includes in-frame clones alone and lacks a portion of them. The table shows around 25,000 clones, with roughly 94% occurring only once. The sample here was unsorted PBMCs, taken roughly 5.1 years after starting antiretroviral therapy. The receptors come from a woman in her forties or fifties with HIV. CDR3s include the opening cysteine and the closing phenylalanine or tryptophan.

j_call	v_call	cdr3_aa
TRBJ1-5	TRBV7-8	CASSLGGTVNQPQHF
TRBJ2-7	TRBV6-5	CASSKLTSGSREQYF
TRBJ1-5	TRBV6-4	CASLPGTGKNQPQHF
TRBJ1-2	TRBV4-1	CASSQEIGFEGGYTF
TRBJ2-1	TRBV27	CASSTGLAGYNEQFF
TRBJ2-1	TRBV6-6	CASSTGTSDNEQFF
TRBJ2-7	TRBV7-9	CASSQQGGQAYEQYF
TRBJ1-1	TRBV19	CASRRGRERSF
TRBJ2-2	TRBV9	CASSVGGNTGELFF
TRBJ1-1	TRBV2	CASRGEGASEAFF
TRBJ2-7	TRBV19	CASSNSAAGEQYF
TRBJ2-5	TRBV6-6	CASSYGLAGGETQYF
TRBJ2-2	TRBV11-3	CASSLGGDTGELFF
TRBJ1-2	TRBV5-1	CASSLAPGQFDGYTF
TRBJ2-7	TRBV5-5	CASSLGGTGQYEQYF
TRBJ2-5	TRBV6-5	CASRYSGGETQYF
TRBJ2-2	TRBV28	CATYRRGNTGELFF
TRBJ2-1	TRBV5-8	CASSLMWGGDPQQFF
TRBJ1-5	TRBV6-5	CASSYGASNQPQHF
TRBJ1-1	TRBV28	CASSFSPDGRTTEAFF
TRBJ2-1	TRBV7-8	CASSLAGVGANPYNEQFF
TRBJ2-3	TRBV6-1	CASSVKGWSAADTDTQYF
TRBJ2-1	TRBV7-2	CASSPLMGSYNEQFF
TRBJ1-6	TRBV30	CAWSELNSPLHF
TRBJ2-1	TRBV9	CASSAHWTSGEGNEQFF
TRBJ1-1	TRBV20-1	CSAQGNTEAFF
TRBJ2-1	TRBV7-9	CASSPGHTNEQFF
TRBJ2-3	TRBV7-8	CASSPPLLADTQYF
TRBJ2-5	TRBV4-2	CASSQESWAKQETQYF
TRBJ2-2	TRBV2	CASKGATSGINTGELFF
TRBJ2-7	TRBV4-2	CASSPIAGGSYEQYF
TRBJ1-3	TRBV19	CASSITTGNTIYF
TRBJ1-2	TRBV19	CASTGTGNYGYTF
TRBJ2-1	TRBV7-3	CASSLGLAGGSYNEQFF
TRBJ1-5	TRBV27	CASSSTGEGNQPQHF
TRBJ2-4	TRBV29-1	CSAGTSGNIQYF
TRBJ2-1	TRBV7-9	CASSSDWSDEQFF
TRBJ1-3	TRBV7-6	CASSPEGRLVGVGNTIYF
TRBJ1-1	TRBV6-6	CASSVTGGNTEAFF
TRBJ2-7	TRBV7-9	CASSPGNEQYF
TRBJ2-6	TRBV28	CASRLAGAGANVLTF
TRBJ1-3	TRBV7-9	CASRTGDSGNTIYF
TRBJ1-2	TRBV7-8	CASTKQGANGYTF
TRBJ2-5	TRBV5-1	CASSLDALLSGAQETQYF
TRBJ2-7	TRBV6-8	CASSYGEGRGWFGWEQYF
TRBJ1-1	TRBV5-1	CASSFGANTEAFF
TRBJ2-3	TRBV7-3	CASSSSGRPTDTQYF
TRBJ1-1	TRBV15	CATSGRDRVNTEAFF
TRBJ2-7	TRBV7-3	CASSLKGASGYEQYF
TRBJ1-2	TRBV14	CASSQGGAGGYTF
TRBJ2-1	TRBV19	CASRGGRTSYNEQFF
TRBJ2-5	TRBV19	CASSMGGETQYF
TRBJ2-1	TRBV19	CASSKLAGGLGEQFF
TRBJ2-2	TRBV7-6	CASSGQSLTGELFF
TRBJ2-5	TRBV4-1	CASSQDKASGRSGSQETQYF
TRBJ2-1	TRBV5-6	CASSSLDNEQFF
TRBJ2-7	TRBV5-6	CASSLLRSSYEQYF
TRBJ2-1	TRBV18	CASSPPSGRDSYNEQFF
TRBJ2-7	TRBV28	CASKDPAYEQYF